The entry below describes one TCR beta chain. Its antigen is not yet known. Base qualities were left out, and no much larger clone turns up one base away. The meaning of the sample's treatment or condition label: some 19 received Ad26.COV2.S at low or high dose, single or two shots; 5 received placebo; per-sample allocation not given. For vaccine and placebo recipients, repertoires were sequenced using samples collected on day 63 after the first injection. Between 29 July and 7 August 2020, Cohort 1b enrolled around 25 adults aged 18-55 years at one site in Boston, USA. Ad26.COV2.S was a replication-incompetent adenovirus type 26 vector expressing a prefusion-stabilized SARS-CoV-2 spike protein from the original Wuhan strain. The data stem from a study of Ad26.COV2.S vaccination and SARS-CoV-2 variants (dated by TCRdb to 2020 to 2023). Notes on the research overall: Donors in the vaccine arm were drawn from COV1001, a multicentre, randomized, double-blind, placebo-controlled phase I-IIa trial testing Ad26.COV2.S in healthy adults. TCRbeta repertoire sequencing was used to assess the specificity and breadth of SARS-CoV-2-reactive T cell receptors after Ad26.COV2.S vaccination. The TCR-sequenced set comprised about 32 samples: some 19 Ad26.COV2.S vaccine recipients, 5 placebo recipients and 8 SARS-CoV-2 convalescent individuals. Investigators did not know the trial group allocation while performing experiments and assessing outcomes. Participants in the trial were split at random into five groups of five each, receiving low-dose or high-dose Ad26.COV2.S once or twice, or else placebo on both occasions. Ad26.COV2.S was administered intramuscularly at a dose of 5x10^10 or 1x10^11 viral particles, either as one shot or as two shots given 56 days apart. Paper-wide results and their limitations: The study was not powered to compare responses between vaccine doses or regimens. The authors noted that the TCR breadth and depth analyses may have underestimated total T cell responses. Spike-specific TCR breadth was higher in Ad26.COV2.S recipients than in placebo recipients (P = 0.0014). After vaccination, substantial breadth of spike-specific CD8+ and CD4+ T cell responses was reported. Vaccine and placebo recipients had similar non-spike TCR breadth, a finding consistent with the vaccine containing only spike.

TCRbeta CDR3 regions were sequenced with the immunoSEQ Assay. After extraction, genomic DNA underwent amplification by bias-controlled multiplex PCR, followed by high-throughput sequencing. On the study's bioinformatics: Collapsing and filtering of sequences were performed to quantify the absolute abundance of each unique TCRbeta CDR3 region. T cell fraction was estimated by normalization of TCRbeta template counts to usable DNA, with usable DNA being measured through amplification of reference genes present in all nucleated cells. Repertoire TCRs were annotated as SARS-CoV-2-specific when V gene, CDR3 amino acid sequence and J gene were exactly matched to a known reactive TCR set. The reference SARS-CoV-2 TCR set came from MIRA and was filtered for enrichment in COVID-19-positive ImmuneCODE repertoires, removing public or cross-reactive TCRs. Drawing on the MIRA antigens, annotated TCRs were analysed further at the level of specific ORF or position within ORF. Breadth was defined as annotated unique rearrangements over total unique productive rearrangements; depth was the summed frequency of those rearrangements. Two-sided Wilcoxon rank-sum tests were applied when comparing TCR breadth between groups. In its TCRdb copy, this immuneACCESS table keeps in-frame sequences only and misses some clones. Where compared with another copy, unresolved V genes explain less than half of these, and the others have no known cause. V, J and clone size reflect that table, while D and trimming were determined from the DNA. Counted in this sample were 400,000 to 450,000 clones; about 93% of them appeared once. The ten largest make up over 9% of the sample.

The junction carries 10 bases between V and J, which are trimmed by 0 bases and 1 base respectively. Sequences MNHEY (CDR1) and SMNVEV (CDR2) are obtained from the germline V gene (reference sequence). The cysteine opens and the phenylalanine closes a CDR3 of 15 amino acids. Just the 45-base CDR3 DNA is kept, in frame starting at base 1. Recombination joined TRBV27 with TRBJ2-7; no D gene is confidently identified. The sequencing used peripheral blood, collected in a trial of Ad26.COV2.S vaccine versus placebo. The sequence derives from a person aged 18-65 years who received the Ad26.COV2.S COVID-19 vaccine or a placebo. The CDR3 amino acid sequence is: CASSLSSYSSYEQYF. The DNA sequence reads TGTGCCAGCAGTTTATCCTCCTATAGTTCCTACGAGCAGTACTTC.